This T cell receptor (beta chain) was recovered during a study of tumor-infiltrating lymphocytes in primary liver carcinoma. Overall study context: Patients were both men and women, whose ages ran from 30 to 69 years.

This CDR3 is 16 amino acids long. In germline, CDR1 is MNHEY, CDR2 SVGAGI. A word on this clonotype: As yet, its antigen is unknown.

DNA and RNA were both co-extracted from about 19-30 mg of bulk tissue that had not been sorted. All tumor samples contained more than 85% viable tumor cells. Study-level findings and limits: Appearing in all five tumor regions was true of only about 7.5-25% of top clones. Reduced overlap was seen in tumor-adjacent and tumor-blood pairs versus tumor region pairs.

With roughly 540 ng total RNA as template and a constant-region primer, TCR beta cDNA was made. Three nested multiplex PCR rounds, a slightly modified ARM-PCR, produced the libraries for TCR beta. TRBV1-TRBV30 forward primers and a C-beta reverse primer were used in the first two PCR rounds, which each ran for approximately 10 cycles. TCRdb ran MiXCR on the multiplex PCR reads and lists one entry per CDR3 protein. This table has about 22,000 distinct CDR3 sequences, 60% to 80% appearing once. Sequencing used liver tumor tissue from sampling region 1. Indicated subset: tumor region T1, superior pole. The origin of this receptor is a young woman with primary liver carcinoma and hepatitis B virus infection. The chain uses TRBV6-5 and TRBJ1-5, with D perhaps matching TRBD2 (5 bases). The end of the DNA is better explained by TRBJ2-3, so the J call may be wrong. The CDR3 DNA follows: TGTGCCAGCATATCGGTTCGGGGAAACCGATTACAGCCCCAGTATTTT. Translating gives CASISVRGNRLQPQYF.